Listed below are T cell receptor beta chains from one sample, sequenced in a study of cytomegalovirus exposure and HLA in healthy donors. Data came from immunoSEQ multiplex PCR; TCRdb stores just in-frame clones and leaves some out. The sample has tens of thousands of clones, over 70% seen once. What was sequenced was PBMCs. These receptors were taken from a man between 50 and 59 years old in good health and CMV-seronegative. Both conserved end residues are part of each CDR3. Fields, in order: D gene, J gene, clone size, V gene, CDR3 DNA, CDR3 protein. D genes are given only for firm matches. Where a row states a size, it is once, few, many or the class of an expanded clone; other rows omit it.

.	TRBJ1-1	few	TRBV5-1	TGCGCCAGCAGCTTGGGACAGACCTTTGGAAAGGAAGCTTTCTTT	CASSLGQTFGKEAFF
.	TRBJ2-3	.	TRBV5-1	TGCGCCAGCAATCAGGGGTCATACACAGATACGCAGTATTTT	CASNQGSYTDTQYF
.	TRBJ2-3	.	TRBV5-4	TGTGCCAGCAGCCGAAACGGCGGGGACACAGATACGCAGTATTTT	CASSRNGGDTDTQYF
TRBD2	TRBJ2-7	.	TRBV9	TGTGCCAGCAGCCGGACTAGCGGCTCCTACGAGCAGTACTTC	CASSRTSGSYEQYF
TRBD1	TRBJ2-5	.	TRBV5-6	TGTGCCAGCAGCCCCCGGACAGGGGGCGAGGAGACCCAGTACTTC	CASSPRTGGEETQYF
.	TRBJ2-1	.	TRBV2	TGTGCCAGCAGTACGGGGGTAAATGAGCAGTTCTTC	CASSTGVNEQFF
TRBD1	TRBJ2-1	few	TRBV9	TGTGCCAGCAGCGTTACAGGGGGGAATGAGCAGTTCTTC	CASSVTGGNEQFF
.	TRBJ2-2	.	TRBV7-2	TGTGCCAGCAGCTTAGCACAGGGAGGGGCCGGGGAGCTGTTTTTT	CASSLAQGGAGELFF
TRBD2	TRBJ2-5	.	TRBV28	TGTGCCAGCAGTTTGAACGGCGGGAGTCTCCTACAGACCCAGTACTTC	CASSLNGGSLLQTQYF
.	TRBJ2-2	.	TRBV28	TGTGCCAGCAGAAAATTAGACACCGGGGAGCTGTTTTTT	CASRKLDTGELFF
.	TRBJ2-6	.	TRBV4-1	TGCGCCAGCAGCCCCTATTTATCTGGGGCCAACGTCCTGACTTTC	CASSPYLSGANVLTF
.	TRBJ2-1	.	TRBV4-1	TGCGCCAGCAGCCCCAAGGAGGGACGCTCCTACAATGAGCAGTTCTTC	CASSPKEGRSYNEQFF
.	TRBJ1-1	.	TRBV2	TGTGCCAGCAAGGGGGGGGCGGGAGTTTTGGAGGGCACTGAAGCTTTCTTT	CASKGGAGVLEGTEAFF
TRBD2	TRBJ2-1	.	TRBV9	TGTGCCAGCAGCGTAGCTAGCGGGGGGGCCAGCTCCTACAATGAGCAGTTCTTC	CASSVASGGASSYNEQFF
.	TRBJ1-5	.	TRBV2	TGTGCCAGCAGCGCCGGGGGAGGCAATCAGCCCCAGCATTTT	CASSAGGGNQPQHF
.	TRBJ1-1	.	TRBV5-4	TGTGCCAGCAGCTTGTGGGGGGTAAACACTGAAGCTTTCTTT	CASSLWGVNTEAFF
.	TRBJ2-1	.	TRBV5-1	TGCGCCAGCAGCTTGAGTACTGGTACGTACAATGAGCAGTTCTTC	CASSLSTGTYNEQFF
.	TRBJ2-3	.	TRBV7-3	TGTGCCAGCAGCTTAGAGGGAGCGCCCCTCTCCACAGATACGCAGTATTTT	CASSLEGAPLSTDTQYF
.	TRBJ2-2	.	TRBV5-1	TGCGCCAGCAGCCTTCTACAGGGCTCGAACACCGGGGAGCTGTTTTTT	CASSLLQGSNTGELFF
.	TRBJ2-5	.	TRBV7-2	TGTGCCAGCAGCTTAGCCCTGCAAGAGACCCAGTACTTC	CASSLALQETQYF
.	TRBJ2-7	.	TRBV28	TGTGCCAGCAGTCTCGGACAGTACGAGCAGTACTTC	CASSLGQYEQYF
TRBD2	TRBJ2-5	.	TRBV27	TGTGCCAGCAGTACCCAGCGAGCAGGACTAGCGGTAACTCAAGAGACCCAGTACTTC	CASSTQRAGLAVTQETQYF
.	TRBJ1-2	.	TRBV6-5	TGTGCCAGCAGTAATGGGGGGGCATATGGCTACACCTTC	CASSNGGAYGYTF
TRBD1	TRBJ2-2	.	TRBV5-1	TGCGCCAGCAGCGGCCGGACAGGGGGCACCGGGGAGCTGTTTTTT	CASSGRTGGTGELFF
TRBD2	TRBJ2-1	.	TRBV6-1	TGTGCCAGCAGTGGTGGACTAGCGCTGGAGCAGTTCTTC	CASSGGLALEQFF
TRBD1	TRBJ1-4	.	TRBV15	TGTGCCACCAGCAGGGGACAGGGGGAAAAACTGTTTTTT	CATSRGQGEKLFF
TRBD1	TRBJ1-5	.	TRBV6-6	TGTGCCAGCAGTGACAGGGATCAGCCCCAGCATTTT	CASSDRDQPQHF
TRBD1	TRBJ2-7	.	TRBV15	TGTGCCACCAGCAGAGATAGGGACAGGGGGCGCGAGCAGTACTTC	CATSRDRDRGREQYF
TRBD1	TRBJ2-3	.	TRBV9	TGTGCCAGCAGCCTCGAAGGGACAGCCACAGATACGCAGTATTTT	CASSLEGTATDTQYF
.	TRBJ2-2	.	TRBV25-1	TGTGCCAGCAGTAGCGAGAACACCGGGGAGCTGTTTTTT	CASSSENTGELFF
.	TRBJ1-4	.	TRBV6-5	TGTGCCAGCAGTGCCACAACAACTAATGAAAAACTGTTTTTT	CASSATTTNEKLFF
.	TRBJ2-7	.	TRBV27	TGTGCCAGCAGTCCGGGGGTCAACGAGCAGTACTTC	CASSPGVNEQYF
TRBD1	TRBJ1-5	once	TRBV27	TGTGCCAGCAGCCCGACAGGGAGTCAGCCCCAGCATTTT	CASSPTGSQPQHF
.	TRBJ2-1	.	TRBV28	TGTGCCAGCAGTTTATTGGGGAGCGTTATGGGCACCGAGCAGTTCTTC	CASSLLGSVMGTEQFF
.	TRBJ2-3	.	TRBV21-1	TGTGCCAGCAGCCCCGCCAGACTAGCGGAGGCCCCCTTTGATACGCAGTATTTT	CASSPARLAEAPFDTQYF
TRBD2	TRBJ2-7	.	TRBV7-6	TGTGCAAGCAGCTTAGGACCCGCGACTAGCGGGAGGGCCTCACCCGAGCAGTACTTC	CASSLGPATSGRASPEQYF
TRBD2	TRBJ2-4	.	TRBV4-1	TGCGCCAGCAGCCAACTGACTAGCTACGAAAACATTCAGTACTTC	CASSQLTSYENIQYF
.	TRBJ1-1	.	TRBV5-6	TGTGCCAGCAGCTTGGCCTCAGGGTCCGCTTTCTTT	CASSLASGSAFF
TRBD1	TRBJ2-1	.	TRBV27	TGTGCCAGCAGTTGGGACAGGGTAAGCTCCTACAATGAGCAGTTCTTC	CASSWDRVSSYNEQFF
.	TRBJ1-3	.	TRBV18	TGTGCCAGCTCCCCCTCGGTGGAGAGCTCTGGAAACACCATATATTTT	CASSPSVESSGNTIYF
TRBD2	TRBJ2-3	.	TRBV19	TGTGCCAGTAGTAACAATCTAGCGGGGCGCACAGATACGCAGTATTTT	CASSNNLAGRTDTQYF
.	TRBJ2-1	.	TRBV7-2	TGTGCCAGCAGCTTAAGTTGGGCACAATATAATGAGCAGTTCTTC	CASSLSWAQYNEQFF
.	TRBJ1-6	.	TRBV30	TGTGCCTGGACACAGGCCCCTAATTCACCCCTCCACTTT	CAWTQAPNSPLHF
.	TRBJ2-7	few	TRBV4-3	TGCGCCAGCAGCCAAGATCTCGGAAACCTCCGGGGGCAGTACTTC	CASSQDLGNLRGQYF
.	TRBJ1-2	.	TRBV6-5	TGTGCCAGCAGTTTTCAAGGGGGTGGGAGCGGCTACACCTTC	CASSFQGGGSGYTF
.	TRBJ2-5	.	TRBV18	TGTGCCAGCTCATTCACAGGGTACCAAGAGACCCAGTACTTC	CASSFTGYQETQYF
.	TRBJ2-6	.	TRBV5-4	TGTGCCAGCTGCTTGCTCGCAGCTAGTTCTGGGGCCAACGTCCTGACTTTC	CASCLLAASSGANVLTF